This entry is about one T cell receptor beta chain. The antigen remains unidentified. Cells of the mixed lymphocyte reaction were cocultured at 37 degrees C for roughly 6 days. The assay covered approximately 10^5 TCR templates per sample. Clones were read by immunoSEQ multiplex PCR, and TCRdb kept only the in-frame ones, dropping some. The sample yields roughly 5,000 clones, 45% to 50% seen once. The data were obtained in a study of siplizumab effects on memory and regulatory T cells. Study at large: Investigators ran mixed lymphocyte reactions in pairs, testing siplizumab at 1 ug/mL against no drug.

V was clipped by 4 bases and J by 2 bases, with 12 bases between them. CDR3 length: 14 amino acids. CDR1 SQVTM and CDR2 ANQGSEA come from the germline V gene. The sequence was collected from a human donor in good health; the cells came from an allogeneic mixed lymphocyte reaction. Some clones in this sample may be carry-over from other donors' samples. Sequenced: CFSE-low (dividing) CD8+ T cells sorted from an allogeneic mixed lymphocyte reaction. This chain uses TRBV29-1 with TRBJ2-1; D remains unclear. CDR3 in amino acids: CSVALGGTYNEQFF. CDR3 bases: TGCAGCGTTGCTCTGGGTGGCACCTACAATGAGCAGTTCTTC.